Listed below are T cell receptor beta chains from one sample, sequenced in a study of CD8 T cells in Susac syndrome. Each CDR3 protein is one row after TCRdb ran MiXCR on the immunoSEQ multiplex PCR reads. The sample has tens of thousands of distinct CDR3 sequences; roughly 91% are singletons. The sample was CD4+ T cells from PBMCs. These receptors were taken from a human donor with Susac syndrome. Both conserved end residues are part of each CDR3. D genes are given only for firm matches. The listing skips clone size in some rows; elsewhere it reads once, few, many or a size class.

TRBJ2-7 | NA | NA | TRBV7-2 | TGTGCCAGCAGCCCCCTCCGCGGGTACGAGCAGTACTTC | CASSPLRGYEQYF
TRBJ2-5 | NA | TRBD1 | TRBV20-1 | TGCAGTGCCCCGAAAGGGGGCGGGGAGACCCAGTACTTC | CSAPKGGGETQYF
TRBJ1-2 | NA | TRBD1 | TRBV7-2 | TGTGCCAGCAGCTTAGCTCGGAATCAGGACAGGGGTGTTGGCTACACCTTC | CASSLARNQDRGVGYTF
TRBJ2-3 | NA | TRBD2 | TRBV10-3 | TGTACCATCAGTGCCGGGGGGGGCGCAGATACGCAGTATTTT | CTISAGGGADTQYF
TRBJ1-1 | once | TRBD1 | TRBV7-8 | TGTGCCAGCAGCTTAGTGCCCGGGACAGGGAAGAACACTGAAGCTTTCTTT | CASSLVPGTGKNTEAFF
TRBJ2-3 | NA | TRBD2 | TRBV11-2 | TGTGCCAGCAGCTACCCAGGACTAGCGGGAGCAGGCACGCAGTATTTT | CASSYPGLAGAGTQYF
TRBJ2-3 | NA | NA | TRBV5-1 | TGCGCCAGCGGAGAGACAGATACGCAGTATTTT | CASGETDTQYF
TRBJ2-5 | NA | NA | TRBV12-3/TRBV12-4 | TGTGCCAGCAGTTTAGGAGCGAGGGACCAGTACTTC | CASSLGARDQYF
TRBJ2-6 | NA | TRBD1 | TRBV27 | TGTGCCAGCAGTTTATCGAGGACAGGGTCGAACGTCCTGACTTTC | CASSLSRTGSNVLTF
TRBJ1-2 | once | TRBD1 | TRBV15 | TGTGCCACCAGCAGAGAAAGTGGGGACAGGGGCCATGGCTACACCTTC | CATSRESGDRGHGYTF
TRBJ2-1 | NA | NA | TRBV5-4 | TGTGCCAGCAGCTTGAATCGGGGCGTCTCTGGTGAGCAGTTCTTC | CASSLNRGVSGEQFF
TRBJ2-5 | once | NA | TRBV12-3/TRBV12-4 | TGTGCCAGCAGAGGCGCACGGACGGTTACGTCCCAGTACTTC | CASRGARTVTSQYF
TRBJ2-1 | NA | TRBD2 | TRBV11-2 | TGTGCCAGCAGCTTACCCTGGACTAGAACCAATGAGCAGTTCTTC | CASSLPWTRTNEQFF
TRBJ1-5 | NA | NA | TRBV24-1 | TGTGCCACCAGTGATTCCCTCGGGGGTCAGCCCCAGCATTTT | CATSDSLGGQPQHF
TRBJ2-7 | NA | TRBD1 | TRBV28 | TGTGCCAGCAGTTTTCAGGGGGCGTCCTACGAGCAGTACTTC | CASSFQGASYEQYF
TRBJ2-3 | once | NA | TRBV5-1 | TGCGCCAGCAGGCTCGGGGCGCGGACCACAGATACGCAGTATTTT | CASRLGARTTDTQYF
TRBJ2-2 | NA | NA | TRBV27 | TGTGCCAGCAGTTTATTAGCGAGATGGAACGGGGAGCTGTTTTTT | CASSLLARWNGELFF
TRBJ2-1 | NA | TRBD2 | TRBV18 | TGTGCCAGCTCACCGGCACGGACTAGCGGGAATGAGCAGTTCTTC | CASSPARTSGNEQFF
TRBJ2-3 | NA | NA | TRBV18 | TGTGCCAGCTCACCAAACCCCGTGACAGATACGCAGTATTTT | CASSPNPVTDTQYF
TRBJ1-2 | NA | TRBD1 | TRBV2 | TGTGCCAGCAGTGATATCAAGGGGGCCTCCGGCTACACCTTC | CASSDIKGASGYTF
TRBJ2-1 | NA | NA | TRBV20-1 | TGCAGTGCTAGAGATAGGGGCGGAGTAGGGCAGTTCTTC | CSARDRGGVGQFF
TRBJ2-7 | NA | TRBD1 | TRBV28 | TGTGCCAGCTCGGTAATCCTCGGGACAGGGGCTTCTTACGAGCAGTACTTC | CASSVILGTGASYEQYF
TRBJ2-7 | NA | TRBD2 | TRBV20-1 | TGCAGTGCTAGAAAGGCTAGCGGGACCTACGAGCAGTACTTC | CSARKASGTYEQYF
TRBJ1-1 | NA | TRBD1 | TRBV4-2 | TGTGCCAGCAGCCCGGACAGGGGCGCTCGGATGGAAACTTTCTTT | CASSPDRGARMETFF
TRBJ1-2 | NA | TRBD1 | TRBV2 | TGTGCCGGGGAGACAGGGGTCAATGGCTACACCTTC | CAGETGVNGYTF
TRBJ1-1 | NA | NA | TRBV29-1 | TGCAGCGTTAACAGGGAGTTGGGCACTGAAGCTTTCTTT | CSVNRELGTEAFF
TRBJ2-3 | NA | TRBD1 | TRBV7-9 | TGTGCCAGCAGGGGGACAGGGACAGATACGCAGTATTTT | CASRGTGTDTQYF
TRBJ2-2 | NA | TRBD1 | TRBV18 | TGTGCCAGCTCACCGGACAGGGGGTTCACCGGGGAGCTGTTTTTT | CASSPDRGFTGELFF
TRBJ2-2 | NA | NA | TRBV2 | TGTGCCAGCGGGGCCTCGGGCACCGGGGAGCTGTTTTTT | CASGASGTGELFF
TRBJ1-4 | NA | NA | TRBV30 | TGTGCCTTGCAAACCGGGCCTACTAACGAAAAACTGTTTTTT | CALQTGPTNEKLFF
TRBJ2-7 | once | NA | TRBV30 | TGTGCCTGGAGCAAACAGGGATACGAGCAGTACTTC | CAWSKQGYEQYF
TRBJ2-1 | NA | NA | TRBV7-2 | TGTGCCAGCAGCTCGCTATTGACAGTCCGCCCCTACAATGAGCAGTTCTTC | CASSSLLTVRPYNEQFF
TRBJ1-5 | NA | TRBD1 | TRBV10-3 | TGTGCCATCAGTGCGGGACAGGGCAACAATCAGCCCCAGCATTTT | CAISAGQGNNQPQHF
TRBJ2-1 | once | NA | TRBV29-1 | TGCAGCGTTACCGAGCTTGGCAATGAGCAGTTCTTC | CSVTELGNEQFF
TRBJ2-5 | NA | NA | TRBV18 | TGTGCCAGCGCGGCCAGGGAAGAGACCCAGTACTTC | CASAAREETQYF
TRBJ2-5 | NA | NA | TRBV3-1 | TGTGCCAGCAGCTCCGACCCAGGTCAGCGAGAGACCCAGTACTTC | CASSSDPGQRETQYF
TRBJ2-6 | NA | TRBD1 | TRBV27 | TGTGCCAGCAGTTCCAGGGGGTCTGGGGCCAACGTCCTGACTTTC | CASSSRGSGANVLTF
TRBJ1-4 | NA | NA | TRBV14 | TGTGCCAGCAGTAGCGCCGGTACAACTAATGAAAAACTGTTTTTT | CASSSAGTTNEKLFF
TRBJ1-4 | NA | NA | TRBV20-1 | TGCAGTGCTAGGCCAAGTGGGGGTTATAAGGAAAAACTGTTTTTT | CSARPSGGYKEKLFF
TRBJ2-3 | NA | NA | TRBV7-2 | TGTGCCAGCAGCTTAGTTTCCGATAGGGATACGCAGTATTTT | CASSLVSDRDTQYF
TRBJ2-7 | NA | NA | TRBV6-4 | TGTGCCAGCTCCACCCGGCGAGCGCAGTACTTC | CASSTRRAQYF
TRBJ2-1 | NA | NA | TRBV4-1 | TGCGCCAGCAGCCAGAACCGGGACAACCTTTACAATGAGCAGTTCTTC | CASSQNRDNLYNEQFF
TRBJ2-2 | NA | TRBD1 | TRBV10-2 | TGCGCCAGCAGTGGCAACAGGGGAACCGGGGAGCTGTTTTTT | CASSGNRGTGELFF
TRBJ2-5 | once | NA | TRBV6-5 | TGTGCCAGCAGTTACTCGAATCGGGGGAAAGAGACCCAGTACTTC | CASSYSNRGKETQYF
TRBJ2-5 | once | TRBD2 | TRBV7-2 | TGTGCCAGCACCCTTAGGCCTAGCGGGGGGATACAAGAGACCCAGTACTTC | CASTLRPSGGIQETQYF